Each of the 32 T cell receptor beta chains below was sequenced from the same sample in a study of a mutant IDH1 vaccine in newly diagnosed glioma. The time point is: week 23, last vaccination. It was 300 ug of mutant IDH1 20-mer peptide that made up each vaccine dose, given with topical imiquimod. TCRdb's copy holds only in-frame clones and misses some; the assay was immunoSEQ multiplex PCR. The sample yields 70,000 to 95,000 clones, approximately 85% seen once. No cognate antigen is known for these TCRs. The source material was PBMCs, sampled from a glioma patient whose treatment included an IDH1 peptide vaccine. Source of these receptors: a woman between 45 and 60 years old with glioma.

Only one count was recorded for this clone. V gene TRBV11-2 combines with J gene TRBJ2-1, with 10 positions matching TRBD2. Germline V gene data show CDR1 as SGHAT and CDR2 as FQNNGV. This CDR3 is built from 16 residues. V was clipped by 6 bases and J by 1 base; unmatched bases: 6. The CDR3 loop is CASSLAGEQSYNEQFF. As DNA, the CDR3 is TGTGCCAGCAGTCTAGCGGGAGAACAGTCCTACAATGAGCAGTTCTTC. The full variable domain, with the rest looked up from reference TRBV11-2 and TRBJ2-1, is EAGVAQSPRYKIIEKRQSVAFWCNPISGHATLYWYQQILGQGPKLLIQFQNNGVVDDSQLPKDRFSAERLKGVDSTLKIQPAKLEDSAVYLCASSLAGEQSYNEQFFGPGTRLTVL.

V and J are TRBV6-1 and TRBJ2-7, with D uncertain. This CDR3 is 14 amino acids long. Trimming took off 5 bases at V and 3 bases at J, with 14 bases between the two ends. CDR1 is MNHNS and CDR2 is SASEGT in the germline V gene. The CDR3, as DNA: TGTGCCAGCAGTCTCAACAGATTTGGCTACGAGCAGTACTTC. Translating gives CASSLNRFGYEQYF.

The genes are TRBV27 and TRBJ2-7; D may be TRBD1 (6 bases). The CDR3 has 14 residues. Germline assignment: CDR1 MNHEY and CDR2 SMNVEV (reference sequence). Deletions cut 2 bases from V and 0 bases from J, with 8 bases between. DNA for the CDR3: TGTGCCAGCAGTTTAGCCAGGGGCTCCTACGAGCAGTACTTC. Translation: CASSLARGSYEQYF.

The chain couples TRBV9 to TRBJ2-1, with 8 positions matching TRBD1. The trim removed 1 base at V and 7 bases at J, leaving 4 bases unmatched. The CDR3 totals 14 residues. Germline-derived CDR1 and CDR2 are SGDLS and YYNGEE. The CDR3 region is CASSVWDRTNEQFF. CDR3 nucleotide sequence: TGTGCCAGCAGCGTATGGGACAGGACGAATGAGCAGTTCTTC.

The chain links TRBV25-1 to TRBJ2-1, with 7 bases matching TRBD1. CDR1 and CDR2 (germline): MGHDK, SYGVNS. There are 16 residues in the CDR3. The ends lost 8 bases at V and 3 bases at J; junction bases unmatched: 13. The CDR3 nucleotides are TGTGCCAGCGGGGGTGACGACAGGGCCCACTACAATGAGCAGTTCTTC. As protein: CASGGDDRAHYNEQFF.

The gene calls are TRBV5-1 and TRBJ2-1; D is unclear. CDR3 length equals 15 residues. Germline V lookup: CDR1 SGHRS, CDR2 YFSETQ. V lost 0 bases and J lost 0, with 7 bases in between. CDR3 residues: CASSLGGSSYNEQFF. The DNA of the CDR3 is TGCGCCAGCAGCTTGGGTGGCAGCTCCTACAATGAGCAGTTCTTC.

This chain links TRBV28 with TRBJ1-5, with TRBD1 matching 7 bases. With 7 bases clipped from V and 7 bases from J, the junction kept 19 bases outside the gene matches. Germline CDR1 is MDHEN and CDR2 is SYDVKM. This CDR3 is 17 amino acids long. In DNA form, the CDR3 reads TGTGCCAGCATCACAATGAGGGGGAGGGGGCGGAAACAGCCCCAGCATTTT. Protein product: CASITMRGRGRKQPQHF.

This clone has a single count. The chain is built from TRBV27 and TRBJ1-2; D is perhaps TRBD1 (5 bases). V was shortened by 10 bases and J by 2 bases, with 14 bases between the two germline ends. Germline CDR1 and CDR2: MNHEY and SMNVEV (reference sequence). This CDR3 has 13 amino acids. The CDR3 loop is CATRDYLNYGYTF. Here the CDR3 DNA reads TGTGCCACCAGGGATTACTTGAACTATGGCTACACCTTC.

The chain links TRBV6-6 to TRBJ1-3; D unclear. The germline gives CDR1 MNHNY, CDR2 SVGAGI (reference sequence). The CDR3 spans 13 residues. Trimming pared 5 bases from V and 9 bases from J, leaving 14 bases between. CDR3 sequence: CASSPGEKATIYF. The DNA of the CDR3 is TGTGCCAGCAGTCCCGGAGAAAAGGCCACCATATATTTT.

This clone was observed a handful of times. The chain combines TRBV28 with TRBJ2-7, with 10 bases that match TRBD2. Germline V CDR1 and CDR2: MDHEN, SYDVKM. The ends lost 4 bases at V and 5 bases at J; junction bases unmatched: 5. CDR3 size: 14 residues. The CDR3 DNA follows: TGTGCCAGCAGTTCAAGCGGGAGGGGCGACGAGCAGTACTTC. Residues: CASSSSGRGDEQYF.

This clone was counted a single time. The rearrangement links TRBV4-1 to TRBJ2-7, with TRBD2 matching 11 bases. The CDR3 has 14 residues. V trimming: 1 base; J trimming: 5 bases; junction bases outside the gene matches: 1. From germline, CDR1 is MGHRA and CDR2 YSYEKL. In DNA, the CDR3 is TGCGCCAGCAGCCAAGTGGGACTAGCGGACGAGCAGTACTTC. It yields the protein CASSQVGLADEQYF.

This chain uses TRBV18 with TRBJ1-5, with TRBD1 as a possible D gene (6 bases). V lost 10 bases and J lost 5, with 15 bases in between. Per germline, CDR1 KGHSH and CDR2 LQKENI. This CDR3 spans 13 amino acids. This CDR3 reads CATQRDTYQPQHF. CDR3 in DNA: TGTGCCACCCAAAGGGACACCTATCAGCCCCAGCATTTT.

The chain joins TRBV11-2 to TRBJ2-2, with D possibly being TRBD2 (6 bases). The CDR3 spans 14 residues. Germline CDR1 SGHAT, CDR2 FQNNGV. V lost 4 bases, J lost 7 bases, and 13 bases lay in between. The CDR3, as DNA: TGTGCCAGCAGCTCGCGACTAGATGTCGGGGAGCTGTTTTTT. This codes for CASSSRLDVGELFF.

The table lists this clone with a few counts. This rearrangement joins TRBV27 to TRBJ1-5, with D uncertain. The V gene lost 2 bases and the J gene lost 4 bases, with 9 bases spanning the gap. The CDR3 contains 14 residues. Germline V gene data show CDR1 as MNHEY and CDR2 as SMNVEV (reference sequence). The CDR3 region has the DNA TGTGCCAGCAGTTTAAAGGGAGAGAATCAGCCCCAGCATTTT. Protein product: CASSLKGENQPQHF.

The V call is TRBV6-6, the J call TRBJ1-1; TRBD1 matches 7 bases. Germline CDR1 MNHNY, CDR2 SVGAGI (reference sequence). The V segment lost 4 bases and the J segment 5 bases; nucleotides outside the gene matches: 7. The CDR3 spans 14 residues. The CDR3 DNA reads TGTGCCAGCAGTTTCAACAGGGGACGGACTGAAGCTTTCTTT. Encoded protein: CASSFNRGRTEAFF.

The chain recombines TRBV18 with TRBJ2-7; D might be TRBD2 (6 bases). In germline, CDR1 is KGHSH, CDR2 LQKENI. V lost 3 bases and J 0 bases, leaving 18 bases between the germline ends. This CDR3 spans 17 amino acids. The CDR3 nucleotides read TGTGCCAGCTCACCCTGGGACTTCGGCCTCAGCTCCTACGAGCAGTACTTC. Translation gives CASSPWDFGLSSYEQYF.

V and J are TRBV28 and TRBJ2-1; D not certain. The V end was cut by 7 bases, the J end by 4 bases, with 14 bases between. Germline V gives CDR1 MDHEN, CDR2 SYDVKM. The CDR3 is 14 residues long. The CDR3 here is CASNLASRYNEQFF. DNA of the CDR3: TGTGCCAGCAATTTGGCCTCGAGGTACAATGAGCAGTTCTTC.

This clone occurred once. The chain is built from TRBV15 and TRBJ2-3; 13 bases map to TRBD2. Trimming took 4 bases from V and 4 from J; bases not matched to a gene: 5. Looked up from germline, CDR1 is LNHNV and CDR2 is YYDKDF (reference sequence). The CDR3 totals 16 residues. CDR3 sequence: CATSKGLAGLADTQYF. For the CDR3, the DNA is TGTGCCACCAGCAAGGGACTAGCGGGACTCGCAGATACGCAGTATTTT. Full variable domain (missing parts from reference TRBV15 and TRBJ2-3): DAMVIQNPRYQVTQFGKPVTLSCSQTLNHNVMYWYQQKSSQAPKLLFHYYDKDFNNEADTPDNFQSRRPNTSFCFLDIRSPGLGDTAMYLCATSKGLAGLADTQYFGPGTRLTVL.

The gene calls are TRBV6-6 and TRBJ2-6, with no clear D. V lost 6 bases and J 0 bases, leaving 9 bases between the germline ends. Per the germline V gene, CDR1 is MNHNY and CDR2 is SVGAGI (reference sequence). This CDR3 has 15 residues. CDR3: CASSPHFSGANVLTF. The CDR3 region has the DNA TGTGCCAGCAGCCCTCACTTCTCTGGGGCCAACGTCCTGACTTTC.

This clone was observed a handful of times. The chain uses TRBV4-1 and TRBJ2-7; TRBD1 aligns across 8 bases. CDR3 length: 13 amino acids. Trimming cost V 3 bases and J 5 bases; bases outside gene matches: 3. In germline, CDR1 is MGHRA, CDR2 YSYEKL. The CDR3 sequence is CASSQDRDDEQYF. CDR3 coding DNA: TGCGCCAGCAGCCAGGACAGGGACGACGAGCAGTACTTC.

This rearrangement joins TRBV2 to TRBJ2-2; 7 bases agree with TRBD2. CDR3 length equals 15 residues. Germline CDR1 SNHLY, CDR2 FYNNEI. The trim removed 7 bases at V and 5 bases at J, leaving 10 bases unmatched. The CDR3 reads CASISAGLGTGELFF. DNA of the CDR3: TGTGCCAGCATTTCAGCGGGACTTGGGACCGGGGAGCTGTTTTTT. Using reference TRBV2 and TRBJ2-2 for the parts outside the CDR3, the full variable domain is EPEVTQTPSHQVTQMGQEVILRCVPISNHLYFYWYRQILGQKVEFLVSFYNNEISEKSEIFDDQFSVERPDGSNFTLKIRSTKLEDSAMYFCASISAGLGTGELFFGEGSRLTVL.

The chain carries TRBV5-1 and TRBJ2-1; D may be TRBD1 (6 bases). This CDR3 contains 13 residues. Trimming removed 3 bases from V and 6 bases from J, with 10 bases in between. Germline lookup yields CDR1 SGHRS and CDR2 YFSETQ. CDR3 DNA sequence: TGCGCCAGCAGCTCGGGACACACCAATGAGCAGTTCTTC. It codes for CASSSGHTNEQFF.

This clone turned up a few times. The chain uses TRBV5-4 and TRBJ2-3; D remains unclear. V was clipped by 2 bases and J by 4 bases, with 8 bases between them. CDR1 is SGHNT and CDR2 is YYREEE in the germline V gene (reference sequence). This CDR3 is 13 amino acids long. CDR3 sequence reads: CASSFKNADTQYF. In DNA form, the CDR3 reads TGTGCCAGCAGCTTCAAGAATGCAGATACGCAGTATTTT.

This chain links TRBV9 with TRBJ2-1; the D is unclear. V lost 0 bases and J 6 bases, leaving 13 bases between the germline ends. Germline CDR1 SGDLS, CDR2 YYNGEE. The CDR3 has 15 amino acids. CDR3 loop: CASSVGAPPGNEQFF. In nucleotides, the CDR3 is TGTGCCAGCAGCGTAGGAGCGCCTCCGGGCAATGAGCAGTTCTTC.

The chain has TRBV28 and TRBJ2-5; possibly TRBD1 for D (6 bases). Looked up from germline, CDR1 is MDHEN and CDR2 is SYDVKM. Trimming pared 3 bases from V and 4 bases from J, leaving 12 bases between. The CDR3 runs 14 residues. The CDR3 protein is CASSFYRAGETQYF. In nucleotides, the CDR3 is TGTGCCAGCAGTTTTTACAGGGCGGGAGAGACCCAGTACTTC.

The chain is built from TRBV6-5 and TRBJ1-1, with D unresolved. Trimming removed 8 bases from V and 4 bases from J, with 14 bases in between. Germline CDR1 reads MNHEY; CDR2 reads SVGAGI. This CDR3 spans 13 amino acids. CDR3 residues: CASHSGRTTEAFF. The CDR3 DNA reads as TGTGCCAGCCATTCCGGGAGAACCACTGAAGCTTTCTTT.

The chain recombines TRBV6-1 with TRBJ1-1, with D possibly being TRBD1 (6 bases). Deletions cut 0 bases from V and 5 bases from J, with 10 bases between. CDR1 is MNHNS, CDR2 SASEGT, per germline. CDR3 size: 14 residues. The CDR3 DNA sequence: TGTGCCAGCAGTGAAGCGGGGGCGCGGACTGAAGCTTTCTTT. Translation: CASSEAGARTEAFF.

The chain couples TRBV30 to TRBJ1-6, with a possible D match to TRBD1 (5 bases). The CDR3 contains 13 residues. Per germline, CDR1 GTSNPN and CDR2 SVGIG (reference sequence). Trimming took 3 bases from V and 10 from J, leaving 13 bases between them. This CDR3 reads CAWRRSGLSPLHF. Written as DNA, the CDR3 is TGTGCCTGGAGGCGATCAGGGCTGTCACCCCTCCACTTT.

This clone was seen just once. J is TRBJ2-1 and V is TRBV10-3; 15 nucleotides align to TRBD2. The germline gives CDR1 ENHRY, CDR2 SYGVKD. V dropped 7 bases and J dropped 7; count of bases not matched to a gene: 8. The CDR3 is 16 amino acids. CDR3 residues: CAINGLAGGTGNEQFF. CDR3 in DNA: TGTGCCATCAACGGACTAGCGGGAGGGACAGGGAATGAGCAGTTCTTC.

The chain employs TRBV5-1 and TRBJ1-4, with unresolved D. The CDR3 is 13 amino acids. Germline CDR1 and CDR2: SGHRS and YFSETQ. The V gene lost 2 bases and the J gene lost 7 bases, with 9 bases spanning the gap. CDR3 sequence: CASSFRGGEKLFF. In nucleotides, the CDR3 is TGCGCCAGCAGCTTTCGGGGAGGTGAAAAACTGTTTTTT.

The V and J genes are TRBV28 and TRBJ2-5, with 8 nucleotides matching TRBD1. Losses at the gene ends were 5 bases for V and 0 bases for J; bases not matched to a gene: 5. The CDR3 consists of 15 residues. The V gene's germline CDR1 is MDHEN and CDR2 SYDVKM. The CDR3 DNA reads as TGTGCCAGCAGTGCCTGGACAGGGTACCAAGAGACCCAGTACTTC. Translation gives CASSAWTGYQETQYF.

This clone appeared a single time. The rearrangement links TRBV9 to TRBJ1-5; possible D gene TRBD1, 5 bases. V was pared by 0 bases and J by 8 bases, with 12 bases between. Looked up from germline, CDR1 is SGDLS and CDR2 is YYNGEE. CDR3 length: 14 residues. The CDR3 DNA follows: TGTGCCAGCAGCGTAGGTGCGGGGACGGAGCCCCAGCATTTT. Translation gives CASSVGAGTEPQHF.